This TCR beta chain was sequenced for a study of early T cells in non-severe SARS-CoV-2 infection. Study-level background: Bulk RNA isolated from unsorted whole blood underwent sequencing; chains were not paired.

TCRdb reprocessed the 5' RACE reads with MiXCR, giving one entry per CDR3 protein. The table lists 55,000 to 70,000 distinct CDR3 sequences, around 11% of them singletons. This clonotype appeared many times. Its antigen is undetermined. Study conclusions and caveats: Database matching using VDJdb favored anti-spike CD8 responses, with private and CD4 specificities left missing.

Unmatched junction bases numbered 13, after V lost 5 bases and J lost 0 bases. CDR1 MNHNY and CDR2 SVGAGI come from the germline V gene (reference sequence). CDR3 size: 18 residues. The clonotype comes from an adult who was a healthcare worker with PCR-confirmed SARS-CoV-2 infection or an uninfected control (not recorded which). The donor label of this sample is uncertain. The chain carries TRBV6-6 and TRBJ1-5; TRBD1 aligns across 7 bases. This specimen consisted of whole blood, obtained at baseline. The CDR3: CASSIRQGLEYSNQPQHF. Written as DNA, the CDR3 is TGTGCCAGCAGTATTCGACAGGGACTTGAATATAGCAATCAGCCCCAGCATTTT.